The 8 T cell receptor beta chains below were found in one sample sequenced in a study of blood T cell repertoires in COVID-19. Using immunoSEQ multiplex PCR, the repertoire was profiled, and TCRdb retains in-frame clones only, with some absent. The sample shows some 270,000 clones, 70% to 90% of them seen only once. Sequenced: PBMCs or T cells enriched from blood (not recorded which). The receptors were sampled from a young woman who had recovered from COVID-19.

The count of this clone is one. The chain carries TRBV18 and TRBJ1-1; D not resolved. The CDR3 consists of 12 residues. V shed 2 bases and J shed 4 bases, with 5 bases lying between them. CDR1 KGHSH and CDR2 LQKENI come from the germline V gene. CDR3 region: CASSPGRTEAFF. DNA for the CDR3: TGTGCCAGCTCACCAGGGCGCACTGAAGCTTTCTTT.

The CDR3 loop reads CASRLDASSYNEQFF. In DNA form, the CDR3 reads TGTGCCAGCAGACTAGACGCCAGCTCCTACAATGAGCAGTTCTTC. The genes are TRBV5-4 and TRBJ2-1, with D perhaps TRBD2 (5 bases). This CDR3 is built from 15 residues. Germline-derived CDR1 and CDR2 are SGHNT and YYREEE (reference sequence). V gave up 5 bases and J gave up 0 bases, with 12 bases separating them.

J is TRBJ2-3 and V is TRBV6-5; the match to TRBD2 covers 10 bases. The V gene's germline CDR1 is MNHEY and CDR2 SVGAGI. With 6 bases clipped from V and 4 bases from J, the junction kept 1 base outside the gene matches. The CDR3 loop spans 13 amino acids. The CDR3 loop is CASRSGRADTQYF. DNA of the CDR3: TGTGCCAGCAGGAGCGGGAGGGCAGATACGCAGTATTTT.

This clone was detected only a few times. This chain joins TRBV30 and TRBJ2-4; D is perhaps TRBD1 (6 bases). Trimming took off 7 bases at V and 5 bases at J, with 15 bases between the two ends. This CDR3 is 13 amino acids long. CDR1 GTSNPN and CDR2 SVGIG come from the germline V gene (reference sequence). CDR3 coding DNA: TGTGCCTATCGAGGCAGGGGCCAAAACATTCAGTACTTC. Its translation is CAYRGRGQNIQYF.

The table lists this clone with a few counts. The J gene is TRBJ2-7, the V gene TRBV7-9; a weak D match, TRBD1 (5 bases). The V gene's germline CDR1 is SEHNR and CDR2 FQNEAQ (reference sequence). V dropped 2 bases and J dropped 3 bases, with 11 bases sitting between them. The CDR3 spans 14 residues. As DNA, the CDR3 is TGTGCCAGCAGCTTATTCGGACACAGCTACGAGCAGTACTTC. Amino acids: CASSLFGHSYEQYF.

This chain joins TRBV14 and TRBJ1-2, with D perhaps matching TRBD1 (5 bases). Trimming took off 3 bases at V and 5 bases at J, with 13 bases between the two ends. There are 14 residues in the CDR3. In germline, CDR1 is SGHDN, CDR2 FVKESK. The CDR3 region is CASSQDSGRYGYTF. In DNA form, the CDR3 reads TGTGCCAGCAGCCAGGACTCAGGGAGGTATGGCTACACCTTC.

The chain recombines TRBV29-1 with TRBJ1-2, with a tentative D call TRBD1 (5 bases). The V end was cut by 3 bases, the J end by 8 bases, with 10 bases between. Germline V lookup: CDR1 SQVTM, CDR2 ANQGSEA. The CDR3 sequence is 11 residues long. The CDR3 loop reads CSVEEGNGYTF. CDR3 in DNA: TGCAGCGTTGAGGAGGGGAACGGCTACACCTTC.

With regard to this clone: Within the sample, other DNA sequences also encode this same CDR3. CDR3 protein: CSVGGGTYEQYF. The CDR3, as DNA: TGCAGCGTGGGGGGAGGGACCTACGAGCAGTACTTC. The rearrangement links TRBV29-1 to TRBJ2-7, with TRBD2 matching over 7 bases. The CDR3 runs to 12 residues. Germline trimming cut 6 bases from V and 2 bases from J; bases unmatched to any gene: 4. Looked up from germline, CDR1 is SQVTM and CDR2 is ANQGSEA.